The 20 T cell receptor beta chains reported below all come from one sample, sequenced in a study of Graves' ophthalmopathy and Graves' hyperthyroidism. For repertoire sequencing, the TCR beta CDR3 regions were amplified from RNA transcripts. First-round RT-PCR employed HTBI primers, with a second-round multiplex PCR after it. TCRdb re-derived calls from the multiplex PCR reads in MiXCR, one entry per CDR3 protein. Seen here are about 400,000 distinct CDR3 sequences, 18% observed once, and the top ten hold approximately 1.4%. Sequencing used peripheral blood. Every receptor here comes from a woman under 30 with Graves' ophthalmopathy.

This clonotype has a count of ten or more. The rearrangement uses TRBV7-2 and TRBJ1-1, with no clear D. Trimming stripped 5 bases from V and 5 bases from J, with 15 bases between. The germline V gene has CDR1 SGHTA and CDR2 FQGNSA. This CDR3 contains 14 residues. CDR3 sequence: CASSAGPGRTEAFF. The CDR3 DNA follows: TGTGCCAGCAGCGCAGGACCTGGGAGAACTGAAGCTTTCTTT.

This clonotype was detected many times. The gene calls are TRBV10-3 and TRBJ1-2; no clear D gene. Germline CDR1 reads ENHRY; CDR2 reads SYGVKD. V was cut by 5 bases and J by 5 bases, with 24 bases left in between. CDR3 length: 17 residues. Here the CDR3 DNA reads TGTGCCATCAGTCTCTTCTCCCGGGTCCAAAGTTTTTATGGCTACACCTTC. It yields the protein CAISLFSRVQSFYGYTF.

In its sample, this clonotype was seen many times. The genes are TRBV10-2 and TRBJ1-1, with 7 bases that match TRBD1. Germline CDR1 is WSHSY and CDR2 is SAAADI. The V and J ends lost 7 bases and 2 bases, in that order; junction bases with no gene match: 7. The CDR3 loop spans 14 amino acids. The CDR3 reads CASTLDRRNTEAFF. As DNA, the CDR3 is TGCGCCAGCACCTTGGACAGGAGAAACACTGAAGCTTTCTTT.

The chain joins TRBV6-2 or TRBV6-3 to TRBJ1-1; D unclear. CDR3 length equals 16 residues. Germline-derived CDR1 and CDR2 are MNHEY and SVGEGT. V shed 4 bases and J shed 0 bases, with 15 bases lying between them. The CDR3 nucleotides are TGTGCCAGCAGTTTACAGTTTGATGGGCTGAACACTGAAGCTTTCTTT. Translating gives CASSLQFDGLNTEAFF.

This clonotype came up many times. The chain couples TRBV6-1 to TRBJ1-5; 10 bases are a match to TRBD1. This CDR3 has 14 residues. With V trimmed by 5 bases and J by 5 bases, 3 bases remained unmatched. Germline lookup yields CDR1 MNHNS and CDR2 SASEGT. The chain's CDR3 is CASSTGTGDQPQHF. The CDR3 DNA is TGTGCCAGCAGTACCGGGACAGGGGATCAGCCCCAGCATTTT.

The CDR3 loop is CASSRDRVLFTEAFF. CDR3 nucleotide sequence: TGTGCCAGCAGTCGAGACAGGGTATTGTTCACTGAAGCTTTCTTT. The rearrangement links TRBV6-1 to TRBJ1-1, with 7 bases identical to TRBD1. Unmatched junction bases numbered 10, after V lost 5 bases and J lost 4 bases. CDR1 is MNHNS, CDR2 SASEGT, per germline. The CDR3 has 15 amino acids.

The chain uses TRBV7-2 and TRBJ2-5, with TRBD2 matching over 11 bases. CDR1 SGHTA and CDR2 FQGNSA come from the germline V gene. Trimming at V came to 8 bases and at J to 5 bases, leaving 4 bases not matched to a gene. There are 13 residues in the CDR3. In DNA, the CDR3 is TGTGCCAGCGTAGCGGGAGGGACGGAGACCCAGTACTTC. Translation gives CASVAGGTETQYF.

This clonotype was found many times. The gene calls are TRBV29-1 and TRBJ1-1; D call uncertain. The CDR3 runs 10 residues. Germline V lookup: CDR1 SQVTM, CDR2 ANQGSEA. V lost 6 bases and J lost 1, with 3 bases in between. The CDR3 nucleotides read TGCAGCGTCGGGAACACTGAAGCTTTCTTT. Amino acid sequence: CSVGNTEAFF. Full variable domain (rest looked up from reference TRBV29-1 and TRBJ1-1): SAVISQKPSRDICQRGTSLTIQCQVDSQVTMMFWYRQQPGQSLTLIATANQGSEATYESGFVIDKFPISRPNLTFSTLTVSNMSPEDSSIYLCSVGNTEAFFGQGTRLTVV.

This clonotype was detected ten times or more. The DNA of the CDR3 is TGTGCCAGCAACTCCCTAGGGAGGAGTAATCAGCCCCAGCATTTT. It specifies CASNSLGRSNQPQHF. The rearrangement joins TRBV2 to TRBJ1-5; D unclear. The CDR3 totals 15 residues. The germline V gene has CDR1 SNHLY and CDR2 FYNNEI. The ends were cut back, 7 bases at V and 4 bases at J, with 17 bases in the middle.

There are many counts of this clonotype. The chain has TRBV30 and TRBJ1-6, with 7 bases fitting TRBD1. With 3 bases clipped from V and 6 bases from J, the junction kept 5 bases outside the gene matches. CDR1 and CDR2 from the germline V gene are GTSNPN and SVGIG (reference sequence). The CDR3 runs 14 residues. The CDR3: CAWSLDRLNSPLHF. The CDR3 bases are TGTGCCTGGAGCCTGGACAGGCTTAATTCACCCCTCCACTTT. The full variable domain, its missing parts supplied by reference TRBV30 and TRBJ1-6, is SQTIHQWPATLVQPVGSPLSLECTVEGTSNPNLYWYRQAAGRGLQLLFYSVGIGQISSEVPQNLSASRPQDRQFILSSKKLLLSDSGFYLCAWSLDRLNSPLHFGNGTRLTVT.

This clonotype was found many times. This chain links TRBV29-1 with TRBJ2-5, with D maybe TRBD2 (5 bases). Trimming took 1 base from V and 2 from J, leaving 14 bases between them. The length of the CDR3 is 15 residues. CDR1 and CDR2 (germline): SQVTM, ANQGSEA. The CDR3 coding sequence is TGCAGCGTTGAAGGTTTCGTGAGGGAGCAAGAGACCCAGTACTTC. Translating it yields CSVEGFVREQETQYF.

Many counts were recorded for this clonotype. The chain links TRBV6-1 to TRBJ1-5; D uncertain. The CDR3 has 15 residues. Germline V gene data show CDR1 as MNHNS and CDR2 as SASEGT. Trimming took 6 bases from V and 3 from J, leaving 15 bases between them. CDR3 coding DNA: TGTGCCAGCAGCGGACGGATCTCCGACAATCAGCCCCAGCATTTT. Its translation is CASSGRISDNQPQHF.

Many counts were recorded for this clonotype. The V and J genes are TRBV12-3 or TRBV12-4 and TRBJ1-1, with a tentative D call TRBD1 (5 bases). This CDR3 contains 12 residues. V was pared by 5 bases and J by 10 bases, with 14 bases between. The CDR3 is CASSDQGRVAFF. The CDR3 region has the DNA TGTGCCAGCAGTGATCAGGGTCGGGTAGCTTTCTTT.

Comment on this clonotype: A much larger clone is a single base away; this may be a read error. The chain carries TRBV30 and TRBJ2-5, with TRBD1 identical over 7 bases. Per germline, CDR1 GTSNPN and CDR2 SVGIG (reference sequence). The CDR3 totals 14 residues. CDR3 sequence reads: CAWSDRDYQGTQYF. The CDR3 region has the DNA TGTGCCTGGAGCGACAGGGATTACCAAGGGACCCAGTACTTC.

This clonotype was seen repeatedly, ten times or more. The J gene is TRBJ2-1, the V gene TRBV28; possibly TRBD2 for D (5 bases). The CDR3 is 11 amino acids. Trimming pared 6 bases from V and 5 bases from J, leaving 5 bases between. Germline V CDR1 and CDR2: MDHEN, SYDVKM. In DNA form, the CDR3 reads TGTGCCAGCAGGCGGGACAATGAGCAGTTCTTC. Encoded protein: CASRRDNEQFF.

This chain uses TRBV7-2 with TRBJ2-7; a weak D match, TRBD2 (7 bases). There are 14 residues in the CDR3. Looked up from germline, CDR1 is SGHTA and CDR2 is FQGNSA. V lost 7 bases, J lost 4 bases, and 17 bases lay in between. CDR3 in amino acids: CASTIWGGWYEQYF. The CDR3 DNA reads TGTGCCAGCACCATTTGGGGGGGCTGGTACGAGCAGTACTTC.

This clonotype was counted many times. The chain uses TRBV24-1 and TRBJ2-5; TRBD2 agrees at 9 bases. J lost 1 base, V lost 9 bases, and 8 bases had no gene match. CDR3 size: 15 residues. The germline V gene has CDR1 KGHDR and CDR2 SFDVKD. CDR3 nucleotide sequence: TGTGCCACCGGAGGTTGGCGGGGGGGCCAAGAGACCCAGTACTTC. It encodes CATGGWRGGQETQYF.

This clonotype was seen repeatedly, ten times or more. A much larger clone lies a single base off, so this may be a read error. J is TRBJ1-1 and V is TRBV6-1; D unresolved. CDR1 MNHNS and CDR2 SASEGT come from the germline V gene. Trimming took 7 bases from V and 1 from J, leaving 4 bases between them. The CDR3 extends over 11 amino acids. The chain's CDR3 is CASIKNTEAFF. The CDR3 DNA reads as TGTGCCAGCATCAAGAACACTGAAGCTTTCTTT.

There are many counts of this clonotype. The V call is TRBV10-3, the J call TRBJ2-7; weak D call: TRBD2 (5 bases). CDR1 is ENHRY, CDR2 SYGVKD, per germline. The V end lost 11 bases, the J end lost 4 bases, and 15 bases lay between the germline ends. The CDR3 is made up of 12 amino acids. The CDR3 DNA sequence: TGTGCCTCCGGACCGGGGAAATACGAGCAGTACTTC. Its translation: CASGPGKYEQYF.

In this sample, this clonotype turned up many times. The chain joins TRBV28 to TRBJ2-7; D perhaps matches TRBD2 (7 bases). Germline CDR1 is MDHEN and CDR2 is SYDVKM. There are 14 residues in the CDR3. Between the trimmed V and J ends, which lost 5 bases and 1 base, there was a span of 12 bases. CDR3 DNA: TGTGCCAGCAGTCAGGGGAGGGCTTCCTACGAGCAGTACTTC. This gives the protein CASSQGRASYEQYF.